The 25 T cell receptor beta chains below were found in one sample sequenced in a study of molecular identifiers for immune sequencing clone quantification (dated by TCRdb to the late 2010s). The library was built by means of PCR. The reads were generated on an Illumina HiSeq 4000. The public sequencing data were trimmed at Q25 with fastp and processed into clonotypes with MiXCR by TCRdb, which kept only in-frame beta chains. Records with the same CDR3 protein are collapsed into one entry carrying the most frequent genes and DNA. The sample table shows approximately 500,000 distinct CDR3 sequences, and about 21% are seen once. The top ten clonotypes cover about 0.84% of the sample. Sequencing used naive CD8+ T cells from blood, with Jurkat cell RNA spiked in. The cell subset or site label corresponds to: FACS-sorted CD8+CD4-CCR7+CD45RA+ naive T cells. The receptor set was obtained from a human donor in good health. Some libraries in this study had Jurkat cell RNA spiked in.

The chain joins TRBV6-5 to TRBJ1-2; D ambiguous. The CDR3 extends over 14 amino acids. The V and J ends lost 0 bases and 3 bases respectively, with 8 bases between them. Germline V lookup: CDR1 MNHEY, CDR2 SVGAGI. This CDR3 is CASSYSPDYYGYTF. The CDR3, as DNA: TGTGCCAGCAGTTACTCGCCAGACTACTATGGCTACACCTTC.

V and J are TRBV4-1 and TRBJ2-7, with D possibly being TRBD1 (6 bases). There are 13 residues in the CDR3. V was pared by 2 bases and J by 5 bases, with 10 bases between. The V gene's germline CDR1 is MGHRA and CDR2 YSYEKL. The CDR3 loop reads CASSQPGTNEQYF. The CDR3 DNA reads TGCGCCAGCAGCCAACCAGGGACAAACGAGCAGTACTTC.

This clonotype turned up a few times. The chain has TRBV5-4 and TRBJ1-5; D remains ambiguous. Germline values: CDR1 SGHNT, CDR2 YYREEE (reference sequence). Trimming removed 4 bases from V and 0 bases from J, with 11 bases in between. This CDR3 is built from 15 residues. For the CDR3, the DNA is TGTGCCAGCAGCCCAGGATTGGATAGCAATCAGCCCCAGCATTTT. Translating gives CASSPGLDSNQPQHF.

This clonotype was observed a handful of times. CDR3 bases: TGTGCCAGCAGTCCCGGGACAGGGTTCCAAGAGACCCAGTACTTC. Amino acid sequence: CASSPGTGFQETQYF. The chain recombines TRBV6-5 with TRBJ2-5, with 9 positions matching TRBD1. V dropped 5 bases and J dropped 1; count of bases not matched to a gene: 5. Germline loops: CDR1 MNHEY, CDR2 SVGAGI. The CDR3 sequence is 15 residues long.

As regards this clonotype: Sequence at one end of the junction differs from germline and may be a read error. The chain has TRBV6-1 and TRBJ1-2; the D gene is possibly TRBD1 (6 bases). The CDR3 extends over 14 amino acids. Germline V gene sequence: CDR1 MNHNS, CDR2 SASEGT. CDR3 amino acids: CASSEFGQFYGYAF. CDR3 nucleotides: TGTGCCAGCAGTGAGTTCGGACAGTTCTATGGCTACGCCTTC.

Remarks on this clonotype: One end of the junction fails to match germline, which may point to a read error. This chain links TRBV9 with TRBJ2-5; D possibly corresponds to TRBD1 (5 bases). CDR3 length: 14 residues. The germline V gene has CDR1 SGDLS and CDR2 YYNGEE. The CDR3 sequence: CASSNADNQETRYF. In nucleotides, the CDR3 is TGTGCCAGCAGCAACGCGGACAACCAAGAGACCCGGTACTTC.

This clonotype occurred many times. The gene calls are TRBV4-3 and TRBJ2-5, with D maybe TRBD1 (5 bases). Trimming pared 1 base from V and 5 bases from J, leaving 11 bases between. Germline-derived CDR1 and CDR2 are LGHNA and YSLEER. The CDR3 sequence is 14 residues long. The CDR3 sequence is CASSQVFTGETQYF. CDR3 DNA sequence: TGCGCCAGCAGCCAAGTATTCACAGGCGAGACCCAGTACTTC.

This clonotype appeared many times. The chain links TRBV5-6 to TRBJ1-2; TRBD1 aligns across 7 bases. Per germline, CDR1 SGHDT and CDR2 YYEEEE. The trim removed 4 bases at V and 8 bases at J, leaving 14 bases unmatched. CDR3 length equals 15 residues. The CDR3 DNA follows: TGTGCCAGCAGCCCCCCCTCCGGGACAGCTCGGGGCTACACCTTC. Translated, it gives CASSPPSGTARGYTF.

The chain carries TRBV28 and TRBJ1-2; 11 nucleotides line up with TRBD1. V lost 11 bases to trimming and J lost 0 bases; unmatched junction nucleotides: 8. Looked up from germline, CDR1 is MDHEN and CDR2 is SYDVKM. This CDR3 is 15 amino acids long. In DNA form, the CDR3 reads TGTGCCGGCCGGGACAGGGGGTCTTCTAACTATGGCTACACCTTC. Protein: CAGRDRGSSNYGYTF.

This chain uses TRBV3-1 with TRBJ2-6; D is ambiguous. Germline values: CDR1 LGHDT, CDR2 YNNKEL (reference sequence). CDR3 length equals 18 residues. Trimming took 4 bases from V and 4 from J, leaving 20 bases between them. The CDR3 coding sequence is TGTGCCAGCAGCCGCGGTCGGTGGGATAGGGCCGGGGCCAACGTCCTGACTTTC. The encoded protein is CASSRGRWDRAGANVLTF. The complete variable domain, with remaining parts taken from reference TRBV3-1 and TRBJ2-6, reads DTAVSQTPKYLVTQMGNDKSIKCEQNLGHDTMYWYKQDSKKFLKIMFSYNNKELIINETVPNRFSPKSPDKAHLNLHINSLELGDSAVYFCASSRGRWDRAGANVLTFGAGSRLTVL.

This clonotype turned up a few times. This rearrangement joins TRBV4-3 to TRBJ2-1; 9 nucleotides align to TRBD2. The J segment lost 8 bases and the V segment lost 0 bases, leaving 5 bases of the junction unmatched. Germline CDR1 is LGHNA and CDR2 is YSLEER. The CDR3 is 15 residues long. CDR3 sequence: CASSQEREGLHEQFF. The CDR3 DNA follows: TGCGCCAGCAGCCAAGAGCGGGAGGGCCTCCATGAGCAGTTCTTC.

There are many counts of this clonotype. The chain joins TRBV6-5 to TRBJ2-3, with 11 bases identical to TRBD2. There are 16 residues in the CDR3. The ends lost 2 bases at V and 4 bases at J; junction bases unmatched: 5. The germline V gene has CDR1 MNHEY and CDR2 SVGAGI. CDR3 protein: CASSYRSGGAADTQYF. The CDR3 bases are TGTGCCAGCAGTTACCGTAGCGGGGGGGCCGCAGATACGCAGTATTTT.

This clonotype was recorded many times. The chain links TRBV29-1 to TRBJ2-2; no definite D call. The CDR3 has 10 residues. In germline, CDR1 is SQVTM, CDR2 ANQGSEA. Trimming removed 7 bases at V and 5 bases at J, with 5 bases between. CDR3 region: CSAWTGELFF. CDR3 DNA: TGCAGCGCGTGGACCGGGGAGCTGTTTTTT.

This clonotype showed up many times. The chain links TRBV25-1 to TRBJ2-3; D remains ambiguous. The germline V and J ends were trimmed by 3 bases and 0 bases, with 10 bases remaining between them. The CDR3 consists of 15 residues. Per germline, CDR1 MGHDK and CDR2 SYGVNS. CDR3 in amino acids: CASSDVRASTDTQYF. The CDR3 coding sequence is TGTGCCAGCAGTGATGTACGGGCAAGCACAGATACGCAGTATTTT. Based on the CDR3 plus reference TRBV25-1 and TRBJ2-3, the full variable domain is EADIYQTPRYLVIGTGKKITLECSQTMGHDKMYWYQQDPGMELHLIHYSYGVNSTEKGDLSSESTVSRIRTEHFPLTLESARPSHTSQYLCASSDVRASTDTQYFGPGTRLTVL.

A remark on this clonotype: A much larger clone differs by one base, so this may be a read error. The chain recombines TRBV28 with TRBJ2-1; D gene unclear. This CDR3 is 13 amino acids long. Germline lookup yields CDR1 MDHEN and CDR2 SYDVKM. The CDR3 reads CASSLLDHNELFF. In DNA, the CDR3 is TGTGCCAGCAGTTTACTAGACCACAATGAGCTGTTCTTC. Together with reference TRBV28 and TRBJ2-1, the CDR3 gives the full variable domain: DVKVTQSSRYLVKRTGEKVFLECVQDMDHENMFWYRQDPGLGLRLIYFSYDVKMKEKGDIPEGYSVSREKKERFSLILESASTNQTSMYLCASSLLDHNELFFGPGTRLTVL.

The sample holds many counts of this clonotype. V and J are TRBV3-1 and TRBJ2-3, with 7 bases fitting TRBD2. With V trimmed by 4 bases and J by 6 bases, 7 bases remained unmatched. The CDR3 spans 14 residues. Per germline, CDR1 LGHDT and CDR2 YNNKEL (reference sequence). The CDR3 region has the DNA TGTGCCAGCAGCCCACTAGCGAAACGGGATACGCAGTATTTT. This gives the protein CASSPLAKRDTQYF.

The gene calls are TRBV7-9 and TRBJ1-5; D gene ambiguous. Germline CDR1 is SEHNR and CDR2 is FQNEAQ (reference sequence). V lost 2 bases and J 1 base, leaving 12 bases between the germline ends. The CDR3 loop spans 16 amino acids. The CDR3: CASSLSYGGSNQPQHF. DNA of the CDR3: TGTGCCAGCAGCTTAAGCTACGGTGGGAGCAATCAGCCCCAGCATTTT.

This clonotype has a handful of counts. The chain recombines TRBV7-9 with TRBJ1-4; TRBD1 matches 7 bases. The V and J ends lost 8 bases and 6 bases, in that order; junction bases with no gene match: 9. Germline-derived CDR1 and CDR2 are SEHNR and FQNEAQ (reference sequence). The CDR3 has 14 amino acids. The CDR3 is CASGFRDSHEKLFF. The CDR3 DNA is TGTGCCAGCGGATTCCGGGACAGTCATGAAAAACTGTTTTTT.

This clonotype was counted at least ten times. The rearrangement uses TRBV4-1 and TRBJ2-5, with 9 bases lining up with TRBD2. The CDR3 is 13 residues long. Germline trimming cut 5 bases from V and 11 bases from J; bases unmatched to any gene: 9. Germline V lookup: CDR1 MGHRA, CDR2 YSYEKL. The CDR3 DNA is TGCGCCAGCAGCTTTGAGGCGGGAGGGCATCAGTACTTC. Amino acid sequence: CASSFEAGGHQYF.

Ten or more counts support this clonotype. The chain joins TRBV19 to TRBJ2-7; TRBD2 agrees at 7 bases. There are 14 residues in the CDR3. With V trimmed by 3 bases and J by 6 bases, 8 bases remained unmatched. Germline CDR1 reads LNHDA; CDR2 reads SQIVND (reference sequence). DNA for the CDR3: TGTGCCAGTAGTATTACGGAGCGGGGAACCGAGCAGTACTTC. Its translation is CASSITERGTEQYF.

About this clonotype itself: The germline gene is not matched at one end of the junction; a read error may be the cause. This chain links TRBV7-9 with TRBJ2-2; weak D call: TRBD2 (5 bases). The CDR3 has 12 residues. Germline values: CDR1 SEHNR, CDR2 FQNEAQ (reference sequence). The chain's CDR3 is CASSFYTGEPFF. The CDR3 DNA sequence: TGTGCCAGCAGTTTTTACACCGGGGAGCCGTTTTTT.

This clonotype was seen a few times. The chain carries TRBV11-2 and TRBJ2-5; D assignment may be TRBD1 or TRBD2 (5 bases each). V lost 3 bases, J lost 5 bases, and 13 bases lay in between. CDR3 length: 14 residues. Per germline, CDR1 SGHAT and CDR2 FQNNGV. The CDR3, as DNA: TGTGCCAGCAGCTTCGGGGCCACGGGGGAGACCCAGTACTTC. Amino acid sequence: CASSFGATGETQYF.

In its sample, this clonotype was seen a few times. CDR3 in DNA: TGTGCCAGCAGTTACCTAGGTGGCAGCACTGAAGCTTTCTTT. It encodes CASSYLGGSTEAFF. The chain recombines TRBV6-2 or TRBV6-3 with TRBJ1-1, with no clear D. Trimming shortened V by 2 bases and J by 4 bases, and 11 bases separated the two germline ends. The CDR3 length is 14 residues. The germline V gene has CDR1 MNHEY and CDR2 SVGEGT.

This clonotype was recorded at least ten times. The V call is TRBV7-9, the J call TRBJ1-1; 8 bases are a match to TRBD1. V gave up 11 bases and J gave up 7 bases; unmatched junction bases: 9. Per the germline V gene, CDR1 is SEHNR and CDR2 is FQNEAQ (reference sequence). The CDR3 covers 12 residues. The DNA of the CDR3 is TGTGCCGGAAATTACGGGACAGGTGAAGCTTTCTTT. Translated, it gives CAGNYGTGEAFF.

The rearrangement uses TRBV7-9 and TRBJ1-1; 8 nucleotides agree with TRBD1. V lost 4 bases, J lost 6 bases, and 7 bases stayed unmatched. CDR1 SEHNR and CDR2 FQNEAQ come from the germline V gene (reference sequence). The CDR3 has 14 amino acids. CDR3 loop: CASSYGTGLPEAFF. CDR3 coding DNA: TGTGCCAGCAGCTACGGGACAGGTTTACCTGAAGCTTTCTTT.